The 28 T cell receptor beta chains below all came from one sample that was sequenced in a study of control samples from healthy donors and cancer patients. Sequenced by immunoSEQ multiplex PCR; TCRdb stores in-frame clones only, minus some. The repertoire holds about 12,000 clones, with 70% to 90% as singletons. The sample was formalin-fixed, paraffin-embedded tissue. The source is a male donor with melanoma.

The chain recombines TRBV27 with TRBJ2-1, with D possibly matching TRBD1 (6 bases). This CDR3 contains 13 residues. Trimming shortened V by 2 bases and J by 9 bases, and 11 bases separated the two germline ends. Per germline, CDR1 MNHEY and CDR2 SMNVEV (reference sequence). This CDR3 reads CASSLAQGSEQFF. CDR3 bases: TGTGCCAGCAGTTTAGCGCAGGGGTCTGAGCAGTTCTTC.

V and J are TRBV5-1 and TRBJ2-6; 11 bases line up with TRBD1. This CDR3 spans 19 amino acids. The germline CDR1 and CDR2 sequences are SGHRS and YFSETQ. The J segment lost 1 base and the V segment lost 2 bases, leaving 8 bases of the junction unmatched. Written as DNA, the CDR3 is TGCGCCAGCAGCTTATGGCCCGGACAGGGGGCTTCTGGGGCCAACGTCCTGACTTTC. Its protein is CASSLWPGQGASGANVLTF.

This chain uses TRBV9 with TRBJ2-6; 11 positions agree with TRBD1. Germline V gives CDR1 SGDLS, CDR2 YYNGEE. J lost 3 bases, V lost 4 bases, and 6 bases had no gene match. This CDR3 contains 17 residues. Here the CDR3 reads CASSPGQGAGGANVLTF. The CDR3 coding sequence is TGTGCCAGCAGCCCCGGACAGGGGGCGGGTGGGGCCAACGTCCTGACTTTC.

The chain employs TRBV6-5 and TRBJ2-3; D is unclear. Trimming cost V 8 bases and J 6 bases, with 15 bases left between them. CDR3 size: 13 residues. Germline V gives CDR1 MNHEY, CDR2 SVGAGI. CDR3 sequence reads: CASHPIETDTQYF. DNA of the CDR3: TGTGCCAGCCATCCGATAGAGACGGATACGCAGTATTTT.

This clone showed up just a few times. The CDR3 DNA follows: TGTGCCAGCAGTTTACAGGGAACCTTACCTGATCAGCCCCAGCATTTT. Its protein product is CASSLQGTLPDQPQHF. The rearrangement joins TRBV27 to TRBJ1-5; tentatively, D is TRBD1 (5 bases). The CDR3 consists of 16 residues. Trimming took 2 bases from V and 5 from J, leaving 16 bases between them. Per germline, CDR1 MNHEY and CDR2 SMNVEV (reference sequence).

A note on this clone: A junction end diverges from the germline sequence, so it may reflect a read error. DNA for the CDR3: TGTGCCAGCCGAGGGGAGGGATTGAAGACTGAAGCTTTCTTT. It is translated as CASRGEGLKTEAFF. The V call is TRBV9, the J call TRBJ1-1; weak D call: TRBD1 (5 bases). The CDR3 length is 14 residues. The germline V gene encodes CDR1 SGDLS and CDR2 YYNGEE.

This chain joins TRBV19 and TRBJ1-2, with D maybe TRBD1 (5 bases). The CDR3 has 14 residues. V shed 10 bases and J shed 8 bases, with 23 bases lying between them. Germline loops: CDR1 LNHDA, CDR2 SQIVND (reference sequence). The CDR3, as DNA: TGTGCCACCCGAGGTAGTGAGGCAGGGAACGGCTACACCTTC. It yields the protein CATRGSEAGNGYTF.

On this clone: One junction end does not reproduce the germline sequence, and a read error may be involved. The V and J genes are TRBV6-1 and TRBJ2-3, with 13 bases that match TRBD2. The CDR3 contains 15 residues. Germline-derived CDR1 and CDR2 are MNHNS and SASEGT. CDR3 residues: CASTESPGLAGKQYF. CDR3 in DNA: TGTGCCAGCACTGAATCACCGGGACTAGCGGGGAAGCAGTATTTT.

The genes are TRBV5-1 and TRBJ1-2; TRBD1 matches at 8 bases. J gave up 1 base and V 4 bases, and 15 bases lay outside the gene matches. This CDR3 has 18 residues. Germline-derived CDR1 and CDR2 are SGHRS and YFSETQ. The CDR3 DNA sequence: TGCGCCAGCAGCGTCCAGGGGACAGGTATTCTGGTTAACTATGGCTACACCTTC. Its translation is CASSVQGTGILVNYGYTF.

This chain joins TRBV5-1 and TRBJ1-2, with 9 bases aligning to TRBD1. The germline V gene encodes CDR1 SGHRS and CDR2 YFSETQ. This CDR3 spans 18 amino acids. Trimming took 4 bases from V and 4 from J; bases not matched to a gene: 17. The CDR3: CASSPRQGEFAGSYGYTF. CDR3 bases: TGCGCCAGCAGCCCGAGACAGGGGGAGTTTGCTGGTAGCTATGGCTACACCTTC.

The chain recombines TRBV7-2 with TRBJ2-7, with no clear D. The CDR3 spans 13 residues. V was clipped by 2 bases and J by 5 bases, with 10 bases between them. Germline V gene lookup returns CDR1 SGHTA and CDR2 FQGNSA. The CDR3 here is CASSLWVSHEQYV. The CDR3 DNA reads TGTGCCAGCAGCTTATGGGTTTCCCACGAGCAGTACGTC.

V and J are TRBV19 and TRBJ1-2; D is ambiguous. The CDR3 is made up of 13 amino acids. Germline loops: CDR1 LNHDA, CDR2 SQIVND (reference sequence). Trimming removed 7 bases from V and 4 bases from J, with 13 bases in between. In nucleotides, the CDR3 is TGTGCCAGTATGTCAGGCCAATTCTATGGCTACACCTTC. It codes for CASMSGQFYGYTF.

The V call is TRBV27, the J call TRBJ1-6, with D uncertain. CDR1 is MNHEY and CDR2 is SMNVEV in the germline V gene (reference sequence). Trimming left V 6 bases short and J 2 bases short, with 14 bases between. The CDR3 length is 16 residues. The CDR3 region has the DNA TGTGCCAGCAGAAAAGACAAACCTACCTATAATTCACCCCTCCACTTT. This gives the protein CASRKDKPTYNSPLHF.

V gene TRBV4-1 combines with J gene TRBJ1-1; D uncertain. CDR1 and CDR2 (germline): MGHRA, YSYEKL. Trimming removed 1 base from V and 0 bases from J, with 6 bases in between. This CDR3 comprises 14 residues. This chain's CDR3 is CASSQGPMNTEAFF. Here the CDR3 DNA reads TGCGCCAGCAGCCAAGGACCTATGAACACTGAAGCTTTCTTT.

DNA for the CDR3: TGCGCCAGCAGCTTAGGACGTAATGAAAAACTGTTTTTT. This sequence encodes CASSLGRNEKLFF. The chain couples TRBV5-1 to TRBJ1-4; D is uncertain. The germline V gene has CDR1 SGHRS and CDR2 YFSETQ. The CDR3 is 13 amino acids. Trimming removed 2 bases at V and 4 bases at J, with 6 bases between.

This clone was counted between two and nine times. The same CDR3 is also encoded by other DNA sequences in this sample. The J gene is TRBJ1-2, the V gene TRBV6-5, with D tentatively TRBD1 (6 bases). This CDR3 has 15 residues. V gave up 0 bases and J gave up 2 bases, with 10 bases separating them. Germline CDR1 MNHEY, CDR2 SVGAGI. The CDR3 DNA is TGTGCCAGCAGTTACTCCGGGGGGCTCAACTATGGCTACACCTTC. Translated: CASSYSGGLNYGYTF.

The sample holds one count of this clone. The rearrangement joins TRBV7-8 to TRBJ1-1; TRBD1 might be the D (5 bases). CDR1 and CDR2 (germline): SGHVS, FQNEAQ. Trimming pared 5 bases from V and 3 bases from J, leaving 19 bases between. The CDR3 loop spans 16 amino acids. The CDR3 is CASSRGWGVGDTEAFF. The CDR3 nucleotides read TGTGCCAGCAGCCGGGGGTGGGGCGTTGGTGACACTGAAGCTTTCTTT.

The J gene is TRBJ2-7, the V gene TRBV27; maybe TRBD2 (6 bases). Germline values: CDR1 MNHEY, CDR2 SMNVEV (reference sequence). The CDR3 extends over 14 amino acids. The V end was cut by 2 bases, the J end by 3 bases, with 11 bases between. The CDR3 region has the DNA TGTGCCAGCAGTTTACAAGCGGGCGGCTACGAGCAGTACGTC. It specifies CASSLQAGGYEQYV.

The rearrangement uses TRBV9 and TRBJ2-7, with D perhaps TRBD2 (6 bases). V was shortened by 4 bases and J by 4 bases, with 15 bases between the two germline ends. Germline V gene data show CDR1 as SGDLS and CDR2 as YYNGEE. The CDR3 length is 14 residues. CDR3 coding DNA: TGTGCCAGCAGCCTTCGAGCTAGCGCATACGAGCAGTACTTC. Amino acid sequence: CASSLRASAYEQYF.

This chain connects TRBV15 to TRBJ1-5, with 8 bases lining up with TRBD1. The CDR3 runs to 14 residues. Germline CDR1 and CDR2: LNHNV and YYDKDF (reference sequence). Trimming removed 5 bases from V and 7 bases from J; junction bases left unmatched: 7. The DNA of the CDR3 is TGTGCCACCAGCGCGGACAGGGCGCTCCAGCCCCAGCATTTT. Residues: CATSADRALQPQHF.

This sequence joins TRBV19 and TRBJ2-1; D unclear. The germline V gene has CDR1 LNHDA and CDR2 SQIVND (reference sequence). The V end was cut by 3 bases, the J end by 4 bases, with 7 bases between. The CDR3 extends over 13 amino acids. CDR3 residues: CASSIALYNEQFF. The CDR3 region has the DNA TGTGCCAGTAGTATTGCCTTATACAATGAGCAGTTCTTC.

This chain links TRBV6-5 with TRBJ2-7; D remains unclear. This CDR3 has 11 amino acids. Germline CDR1 is MNHEY and CDR2 is SVGAGI. V shed 6 bases and J shed 2 bases, with 5 bases lying between them. CDR3 protein: CASSQTYEQYF. The CDR3, as DNA: TGTGCCAGCAGCCAAACCTACGAGCAGTACTTC.

J is TRBJ1-5 and V is TRBV6-5; D may be TRBD1 (6 bases). With 3 bases removed from V and 6 bases from J, the gap between germline ends came to 12 bases. CDR3 length: 14 residues. Germline CDR1 and CDR2: MNHEY and SVGAGI. The CDR3 region has the DNA TGTGCCAGCAGTTATGGGGCAGGGGCTCAGCCCCAGCATTTT. As protein: CASSYGAGAQPQHF.

The rearrangement links TRBV24-1 to TRBJ1-3; possible D gene TRBD1, 6 bases. The CDR3 contains 15 residues. Germline lookup yields CDR1 KGHDR and CDR2 SFDVKD. V was clipped by 4 bases and J by 2 bases, with 11 bases between them. The CDR3 here is CATSDNRVTGNTIYF. The CDR3 DNA is TGTGCCACCAGTGACAACAGGGTCACTGGAAACACCATATATTTT.

This chain connects TRBV3-1 (or the pseudogene TRBV3-2) to TRBJ1-5; D is uncertain. From germline, CDR1 is LGHDT and CDR2 YNNKEL (reference sequence). The CDR3 length is 15 residues. Trimming took off 0 bases at V and 0 bases at J, with 6 bases between the two ends. Here the CDR3 reads CASSQDPVSNQPQHF. CDR3 DNA sequence: TGTGCCAGCAGCCAAGATCCGGTTAGCAATCAGCCCCAGCATTTT.

This clone was seen once. This chain joins TRBV7-2 and TRBJ2-5; D uncertain. V was pared by 1 base and J by 1 base, with 10 bases between. The length of the CDR3 is 15 residues. The germline gives CDR1 SGHTA, CDR2 FQGNSA. CDR3 region: CASSLGLVGQETQYF. The CDR3 nucleotides read TGTGCCAGCAGCTTAGGTTTAGTAGGCCAAGAGACCCAGTACTTC.

The chain recombines TRBV7-2 with TRBJ2-1; TRBD2 agrees at 11 bases. CDR1 and CDR2 from the germline V gene are SGHTA and FQGNSA. V dropped 5 bases and J dropped 15; count of bases not matched to a gene: 9. The CDR3 is 13 amino acids. The CDR3 sequence: CASSTFISGRAFF. The DNA of the CDR3 is TGTGCCAGCAGCACCTTTATTAGCGGGAGGGCGTTCTTC. Looking up the rest from reference TRBV7-2 and TRBJ2-1 gives the full variable domain: GAGVSQSPSNKVTEKGKDVELRCDPISGHTALYWYRQSLGQGLEFLIYFQGNSAPDKSGLPSDRFSAERTGGSVSTLTIQRTQQEDSAVYLCASSTFISGRAFFGPGTRLTVL.

With respect to this clone: One junction end does not reproduce the germline sequence, and a read error may be involved. The chain employs TRBV9 and TRBJ2-5, with 8 bases that match TRBD1. Germline loops: CDR1 SGDLS, CDR2 YYNGEE. The CDR3 extends over 16 amino acids. For the CDR3, the DNA is TGTGCCAGCAGCGGAAGACAGGGGATAAACCAAGAGACTCAGTACTTC. It yields the protein CASSGRQGINQETQYF.